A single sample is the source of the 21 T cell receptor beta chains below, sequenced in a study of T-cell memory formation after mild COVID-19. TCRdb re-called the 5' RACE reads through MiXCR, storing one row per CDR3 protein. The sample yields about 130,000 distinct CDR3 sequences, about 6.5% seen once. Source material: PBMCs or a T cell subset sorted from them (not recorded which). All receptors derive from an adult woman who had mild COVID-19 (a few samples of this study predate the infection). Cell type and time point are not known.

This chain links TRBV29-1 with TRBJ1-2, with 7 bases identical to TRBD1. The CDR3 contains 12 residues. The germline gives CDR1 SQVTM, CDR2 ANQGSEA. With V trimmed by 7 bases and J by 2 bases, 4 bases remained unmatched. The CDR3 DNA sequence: TGCAGCGGGGGACAGAGGAACTATGGCTACACCTTC. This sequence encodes CSGGQRNYGYTF.

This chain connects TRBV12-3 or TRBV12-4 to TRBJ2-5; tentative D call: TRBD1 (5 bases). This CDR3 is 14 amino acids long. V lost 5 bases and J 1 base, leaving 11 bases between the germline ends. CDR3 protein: CASSRGQLQETQYF. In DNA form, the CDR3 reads TGTGCCAGCAGTCGAGGACAACTCCAAGAGACCCAGTACTTC.

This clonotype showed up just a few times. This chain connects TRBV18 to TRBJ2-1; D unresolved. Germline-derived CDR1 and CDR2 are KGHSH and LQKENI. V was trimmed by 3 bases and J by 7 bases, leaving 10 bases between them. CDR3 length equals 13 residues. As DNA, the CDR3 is TGTGCCAGCTCACCGTTCCGAGCTAATGAGCAGTTCTTC. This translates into CASSPFRANEQFF.

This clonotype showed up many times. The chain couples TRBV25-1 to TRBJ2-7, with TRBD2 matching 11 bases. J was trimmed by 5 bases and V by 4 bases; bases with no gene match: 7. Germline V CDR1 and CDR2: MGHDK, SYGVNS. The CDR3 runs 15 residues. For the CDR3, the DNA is TGTGCCAGCAGTGTTAGCGGGGGGGCCTTTCACGAGCAGTACTTC. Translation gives CASSVSGGAFHEQYF.

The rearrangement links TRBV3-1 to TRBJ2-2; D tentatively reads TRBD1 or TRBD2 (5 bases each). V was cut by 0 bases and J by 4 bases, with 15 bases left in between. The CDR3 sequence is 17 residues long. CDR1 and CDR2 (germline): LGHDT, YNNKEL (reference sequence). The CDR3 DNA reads TGTGCCAGCAGCCAAGACGGGGCGGGCCGAGTCACCGGGGAGCTGTTTTTT. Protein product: CASSQDGAGRVTGELFF.

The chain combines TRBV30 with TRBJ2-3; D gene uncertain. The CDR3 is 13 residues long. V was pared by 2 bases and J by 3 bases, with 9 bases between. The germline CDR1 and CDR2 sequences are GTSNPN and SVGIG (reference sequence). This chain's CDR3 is CAWSRIVTDTQYF. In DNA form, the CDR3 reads TGTGCCTGGAGTAGAATTGTTACAGATACGCAGTATTTT.

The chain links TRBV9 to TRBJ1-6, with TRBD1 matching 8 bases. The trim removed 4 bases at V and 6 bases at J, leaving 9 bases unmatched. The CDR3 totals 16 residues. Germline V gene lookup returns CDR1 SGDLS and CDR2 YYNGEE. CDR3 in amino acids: CASSPRTGQGNSPLHF. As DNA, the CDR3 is TGTGCCAGCAGCCCAAGGACAGGGCAGGGTAATTCACCCCTCCACTTT.

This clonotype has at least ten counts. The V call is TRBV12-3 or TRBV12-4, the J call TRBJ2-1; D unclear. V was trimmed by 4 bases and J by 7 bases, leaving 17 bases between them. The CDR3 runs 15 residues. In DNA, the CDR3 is TGTGCCAGCAGTTCTTTAGGTAGGGTCGGTAATGAGCAGTTCTTC. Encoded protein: CASSSLGRVGNEQFF.

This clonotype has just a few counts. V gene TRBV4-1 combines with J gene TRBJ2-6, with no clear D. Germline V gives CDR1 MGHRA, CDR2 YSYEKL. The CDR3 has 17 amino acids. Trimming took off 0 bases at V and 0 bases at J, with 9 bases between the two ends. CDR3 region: CASSQEKTASGANVLTF. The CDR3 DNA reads TGCGCCAGCAGCCAAGAAAAAACGGCCTCTGGGGCCAACGTCCTGACTTTC.

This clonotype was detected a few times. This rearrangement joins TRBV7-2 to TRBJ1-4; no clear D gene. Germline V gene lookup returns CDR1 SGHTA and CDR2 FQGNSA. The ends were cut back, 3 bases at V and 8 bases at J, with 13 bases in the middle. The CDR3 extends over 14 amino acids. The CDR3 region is CASSFGPGREKLFF. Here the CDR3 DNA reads TGTGCCAGCAGCTTTGGACCCGGCCGGGAAAAACTGTTTTTT.

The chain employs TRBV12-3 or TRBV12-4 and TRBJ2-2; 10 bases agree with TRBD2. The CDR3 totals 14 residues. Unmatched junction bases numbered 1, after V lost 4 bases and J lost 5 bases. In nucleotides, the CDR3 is TGTGCCAGCAGTTCTAGCGGGAGTACCGGGGAGCTGTTTTTT. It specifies CASSSSGSTGELFF.

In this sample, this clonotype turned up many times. The CDR3 coding sequence is TGTGCCAGCCTCGAGCAGTTCTTC. It codes for CASLEQFF. This sequence joins TRBV28 and TRBJ2-1; unclear D gene. The CDR3 covers 8 residues. V dropped 8 bases and J dropped 10 bases, with 3 bases sitting between them. Germline V gene sequence: CDR1 MDHEN, CDR2 SYDVKM.

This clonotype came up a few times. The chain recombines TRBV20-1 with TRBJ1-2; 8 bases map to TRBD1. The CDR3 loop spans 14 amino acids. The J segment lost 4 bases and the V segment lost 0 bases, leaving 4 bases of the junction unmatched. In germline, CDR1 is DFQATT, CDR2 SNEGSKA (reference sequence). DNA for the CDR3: TGCAGTGCTAGAGATTCCACAGGGGGCTATGGCTACACCTTC. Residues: CSARDSTGGYGYTF.

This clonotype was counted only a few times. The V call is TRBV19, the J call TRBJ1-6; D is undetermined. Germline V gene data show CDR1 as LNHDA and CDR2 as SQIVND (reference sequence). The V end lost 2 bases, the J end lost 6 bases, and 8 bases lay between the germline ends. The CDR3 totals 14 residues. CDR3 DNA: TGTGCCAGTAGTATATCGGGTGGTAATTCACCCCTCCACTTT. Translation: CASSISGGNSPLHF.

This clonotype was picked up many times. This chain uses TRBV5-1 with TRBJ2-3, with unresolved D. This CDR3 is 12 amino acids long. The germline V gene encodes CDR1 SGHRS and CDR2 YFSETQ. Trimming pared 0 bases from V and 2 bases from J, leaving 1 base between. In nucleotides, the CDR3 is TGCGCCAGCAGCTTGGACACAGATACGCAGTATTTT. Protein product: CASSLDTDTQYF.

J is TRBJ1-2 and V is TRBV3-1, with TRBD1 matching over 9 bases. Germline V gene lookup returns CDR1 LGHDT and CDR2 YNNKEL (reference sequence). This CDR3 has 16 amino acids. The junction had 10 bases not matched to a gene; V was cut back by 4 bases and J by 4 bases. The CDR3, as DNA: TGTGCCAGCAGCCCAACCGGCACAGGGGGCCTCTATGGCTACACCTTC. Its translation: CASSPTGTGGLYGYTF.

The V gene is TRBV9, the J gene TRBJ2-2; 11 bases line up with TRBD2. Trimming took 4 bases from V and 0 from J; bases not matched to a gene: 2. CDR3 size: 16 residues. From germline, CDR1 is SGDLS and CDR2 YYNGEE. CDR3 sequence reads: CASSLLAGANTGELFF. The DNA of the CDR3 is TGTGCCAGCAGCCTACTAGCGGGAGCGAACACCGGGGAGCTGTTTTTT.

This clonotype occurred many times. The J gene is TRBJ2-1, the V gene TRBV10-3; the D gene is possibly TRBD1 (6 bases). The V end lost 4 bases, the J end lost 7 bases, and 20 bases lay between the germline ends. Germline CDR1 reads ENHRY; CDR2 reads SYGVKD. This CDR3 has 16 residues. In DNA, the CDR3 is TGTGCCATCAGTGTCACAGGGAGTCTTTCTACGAATGAGCAGTTCTTC. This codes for CAISVTGSLSTNEQFF.

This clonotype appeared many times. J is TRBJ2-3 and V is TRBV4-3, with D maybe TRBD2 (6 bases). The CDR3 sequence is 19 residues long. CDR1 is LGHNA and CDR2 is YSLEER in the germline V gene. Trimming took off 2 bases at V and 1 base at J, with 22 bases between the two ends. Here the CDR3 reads CASSQYRPGLSVGTDTQYF. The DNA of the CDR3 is TGCGCCAGCAGCCAATATCGCCCGGGACTCTCGGTAGGCACAGATACGCAGTATTTT.

The CDR3, as DNA: TGTGCCAGCAGCTTCCGAGGAGGGGAGCAGTTCTTC. It is translated as CASSFRGGEQFF. The V call is TRBV7-2, the J call TRBJ2-1, with TRBD2 as a possible D gene (6 bases). V shed 3 bases and J shed 10 bases, with 10 bases lying between them. Germline V lookup: CDR1 SGHTA, CDR2 FQGNSA. The CDR3 extends over 12 amino acids.

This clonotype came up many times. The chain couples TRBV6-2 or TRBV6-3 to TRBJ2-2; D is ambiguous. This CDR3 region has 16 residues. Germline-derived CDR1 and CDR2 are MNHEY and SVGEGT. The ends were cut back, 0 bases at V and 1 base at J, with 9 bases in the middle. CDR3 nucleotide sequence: TGTGCCAGCAGTTACTCGATTAGTAGGAACACCGGGGAGCTGTTTTTT. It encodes CASSYSISRNTGELFF.